This T cell receptor (beta chain) was observed in a study of cytomegalovirus exposure and HLA in healthy donors. General study results and limits: CMV antigen specificity of a few CMV-associated chains was confirmed in vitro. Exclusion applied to some V segments, including TRBV6-2 and TRBV6-3, as they were indistinguishable. Rarity held for most TCR sequences, but there were some public TCRs that occurred in many donors.

This clone has just one count. Its antigen is as yet unknown. Primers: 60 Vbeta forward and 13 Jbeta reverse. The data were produced by immunoSEQ multiplex PCR, yet TCRdb's version contains in-frame clones alone and is incomplete. Among approximately 170,000 clones, about 85% were seen once, and the ten largest hold 1%. The CDR3 sequence is 17 residues long. The V gene end was trimmed by 4 bases and the J gene end by 0 bases; junction bases not matched to a gene: 12. Germline-derived CDR1 and CDR2 are SGHRS and YFSETQ. The chain combines TRBV5-1 with TRBJ2-7, with TRBD2 matching over 8 bases. The sequence was obtained from a boy between 2 and 10 years old in good health and CMV-seronegative. The sequenced sample was PBMCs. Written as DNA, the CDR3 is TGCGCCAGCAGCACCTCCCCGGGGGGGACCTACTCCTACGAGCAGTACTTC. Translation: CASSTSPGGTYSYEQYF.